This T cell receptor beta chain was captured in a study of T cell changes during pregnancy in multiple sclerosis. This CDR3 contains 14 residues. V shed 3 bases and J 6 bases; nucleotides not matched to a gene: 6. Germline CDR1 is KGHSH and CDR2 is LQKENI. The protocol was immunoSEQ multiplex PCR, while the TCRdb copy is restricted to in-frame clones and leaves out a portion. The sample shows 36,000 or so clones, roughly 92% of them seen only once. The V call is TRBV18, the J call TRBJ2-7, with TRBD1 matching over 9 bases. The receptor was isolated from a female donor with multiple sclerosis, enrolled in a pregnancy study. Sequences were obtained from PBMCs (not recorded whether the cells were cultured). CDR3 protein: CASSPWTGAVEQYF. The CDR3 DNA sequence: TGTGCCAGCTCACCTTGGACAGGGGCGGTCGAGCAGTACTTC.